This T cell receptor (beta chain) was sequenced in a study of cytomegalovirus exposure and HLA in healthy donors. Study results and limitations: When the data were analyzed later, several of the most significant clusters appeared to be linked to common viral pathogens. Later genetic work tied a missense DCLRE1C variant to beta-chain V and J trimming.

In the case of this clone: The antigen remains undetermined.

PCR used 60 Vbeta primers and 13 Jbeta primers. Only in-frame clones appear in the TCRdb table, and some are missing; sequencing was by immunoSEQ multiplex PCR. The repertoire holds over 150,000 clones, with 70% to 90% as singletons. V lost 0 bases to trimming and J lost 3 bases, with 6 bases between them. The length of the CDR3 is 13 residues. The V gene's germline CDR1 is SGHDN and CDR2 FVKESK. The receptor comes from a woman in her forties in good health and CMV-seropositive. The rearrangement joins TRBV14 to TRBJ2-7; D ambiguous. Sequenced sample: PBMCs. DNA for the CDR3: TGTGCCAGCAGCCAAGAGCGGCTCTACGAGCAGTACTTC. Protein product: CASSQERLYEQYF. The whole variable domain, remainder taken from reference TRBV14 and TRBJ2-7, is EAGVTQFPSHSVIEKGQTVTLRCDPISGHDNLYWYRRVMGKEIKFLLHFVKESKQDESGMPNNRFLAERTGGTYSTLKVQPAELEDSGVYFCASSQERLYEQYFGPGTRLTVT.